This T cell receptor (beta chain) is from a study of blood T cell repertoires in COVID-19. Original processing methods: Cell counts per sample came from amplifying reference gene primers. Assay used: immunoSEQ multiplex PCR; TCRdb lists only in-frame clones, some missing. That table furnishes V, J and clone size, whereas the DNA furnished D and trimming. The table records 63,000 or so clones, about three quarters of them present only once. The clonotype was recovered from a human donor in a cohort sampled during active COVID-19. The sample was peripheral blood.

The CDR3 region is CASSLMAQGGEQYF. CDR3 nucleotide sequence: TGTGCCAGCAGCTTAATGGCCCAGGGAGGCGAGCAGTACTTC. The genes are TRBV7-3 and TRBJ2-7, with D maybe TRBD2 (6 bases). The CDR3 loop spans 14 amino acids. The germline V gene has CDR1 SGHTA and CDR2 FQGTGA. Trimming removed 1 base at V and 6 bases at J, with 13 bases between.